One T cell receptor (beta chain) is described in this entry. The clone's antigen remains unknown. Base qualities are not recorded, but no much larger clone differs from it by a single base. These data are taken from a study of T cell therapy after organ transplantation (dated by TCRdb to the late 2010s). General notes on the study: Therapy products were autologous CMV-specific T cells expanded in vitro for around 14 days with a peptide pool of 30 HLA class I and II CMV epitopes. About 80% of the ten patients were classed as clinical responders and two as nonresponders. Long-term post-therapy blood samples were obtained 20 to 29 weeks after therapy was completed. Patients were given up to 6 doses of T cells at 2-week intervals and were followed for roughly 30 weeks after finishing therapy. Long-term post-therapy samples were available for only about 80% of the 10 patients. The study was a follow-up TRBV repertoire analysis of an open-label phase I trial of autologous CMV-specific adoptive T cell therapy in solid-organ transplant recipients. Patients received a median of 1.92 x 10^8 CMV-specific T cells across 2 to 6 intravenous infusions.

The V and J ends are trimmed by 6 bases and 5 bases, leaving 11 bases between them. CDR1 and CDR2 (MGHDK, SYGVNS) derive from the germline V gene. Reading from cysteine to phenylalanine, the CDR3 counts 14 amino acids. Just the 42-base CDR3 DNA is kept, in frame starting at base 1. Study-level results and caveats: Marked pretherapy clonal expansions with minimal repertoire change after therapy were observed in nonresponders. The small number of expansions detected in nonresponders may reflect reduced sample coverage resulting from poor CD8+ T cell yield. Reconstitution after therapy appeared to include not only transferred clonotypes but also endogenous clonotypes that had not been detected in the therapy products. Fold change in CD8 clonality after therapy inversely correlated with pretherapy clonality, suggesting less biased repertoires were more receptive to remodeling. The small cohort prevented assessing confounders such as concurrent antirejection and antiviral medications.

The sample's time point, from its label and the paper: 20-29 weeks after completion of therapy. The patients had received solid-organ transplants and had drug-resistant/recurrent cytomegalovirus. Ten people from the trial were chosen for repertoire analysis because post-therapy peripheral blood mononuclear cells were available from them. Viable CD3+CD8+CD4- lymphocytes were isolated from PBMCs by sorting on a BD FACSAria III. The Qiagen DNeasy Kit was used to extract genomic DNA from the sorted cells. The immunoSEQ two-step, bias-controlled multiplex PCR assay was used to amplify TRB CDR3 regions from genomic DNA. CDR3 libraries were sequenced on an Illumina NextSeq 500. The authors processed their data as follows. Initial alignment and bioinformatics, including bias normalization against synthetic CDR3 analogs, were performed with the immunoSEQ Analyzer platform. Annotation of V, D and J genes followed the definitions in the IMGT database. For further TRBV analyses, VDJtools version 1.1.10 and the R package tcR version 2.2.1.11 were used with default settings. For the GLIPH analysis, version 1.0 was run with default settings. To test for significant clonotype frequency changes in CDR3 sequences with at least 5 reads, a 2-sided binomial test with Benjamini-Hochberg correction (alpha = 0.01) was used. As stored in TCRdb, this immuneACCESS dataset retains in-frame rearrangements with V and J assigned. A fraction of the clones does not appear; measured against another copy, unresolved V genes explain less than half of the discrepancy, and the remainder lacks a known reason. V and J calls and clone size are copied from that table; D and trimming were computed from the DNA. The sample data list over a thousand clones, and around two thirds of these were observed just once. More than 45% of the sample belongs to the ten largest clones.

This chain is built from TRBV25-1 and TRBJ2-6; the D segment is perhaps TRBD1 or TRBD2, each sharing 5 matched bases. This TCR derives from a human patient who had received a solid organ transplant and had CMV disease. A transplant means some T cells may be of graft donor rather than patient origin. The source was CD8+ T cells from blood, collected after autologous CMV-specific T cell therapy. Here is the DNA: TGTGCCAGCAGGGGGGAGAATTGGGCCAACGTCCTGACTTTC. Translation gives CASRGENWANVLTF.